This TCR beta chain is drawn from a study of T cells after yellow fever vaccination. Study at large: Preparing low-cell-number fractions relied on SMART-Seq v4 Ultra Low Input.

J gave up 7 bases and V 5 bases, and 10 bases lay outside the gene matches. The CDR3 covers 16 residues. Germline V gene lookup returns CDR1 SGHTA and CDR2 FQGNSA. This clonotype was observed many times. Its antigen is still unknown. The 5'RACE template-switching step produced TCR cDNA and added a universal primer site and UMIs. One entry per CDR3 protein, called by TCRdb with MiXCR from the 5' RACE reads. This sample has 60,000 to 85,000 distinct CDR3 sequences, with about 6.5% found just once. General study points: Only a minor proportion of clonotypes was detected across both CD4 and CD8 compartments.

This specimen consisted of CD8+ T cells sorted from PBMCs, obtained 35 to 50 days after the first yellow fever vaccination. The J gene is TRBJ2-2, the V gene TRBV7-2; TRBD2 matches 10 bases. The TCR comes from a man aged 18-30 years who received the YFV17D yellow fever vaccine. The CDR3 spells CASSTTSGVRDGELFF. Here the CDR3 DNA reads TGTGCCAGCAGCACAACTAGCGGGGTTAGGGACGGGGAGCTGTTTTTT.